The subject of this entry is one T cell receptor (beta chain). The data were produced by immunoSEQ multiplex PCR, yet TCRdb's version contains in-frame clones alone and is incomplete. The sample consists of just under 75,000 clones, approximately 83% of them appearing once. These data originate in a study of blood T cell repertoires in COVID-19. Whole-study context: Nucleic acid was either cDNA or gDNA, and it came from T cells, B-cell-depleted T cells, or PBMCs.

The CDR3 consists of 12 residues. V was trimmed by 8 bases and J by 7 bases, leaving 15 bases between them. The V gene's germline CDR1 is KGHSH and CDR2 LQKENI. V and J are TRBV18 and TRBJ2-7; TRBD2 is a possible D gene (6 bases). Sequenced material: peripheral blood. The TCR was taken from a man aged 80 or over with active or convalescent COVID-19. The chain's CDR3 is CASTPGVGEQYF. The CDR3 region has the DNA TGTGCCAGCACTCCGGGGGTTGGGGAGCAGTACTTC.